The present entry profiles one T cell receptor beta chain with its context. The data belong to a study of T cells in Graves' hyperthyroidism and ophthalmopathy. The V end was cut by 4 bases, the J end by 4 bases, with 14 bases between. This CDR3 comprises 16 residues. From germline, CDR1 is MNHEY and CDR2 SVGAGI. The PBMCs studied were ones that came from 9 to 10 ml fresh peripheral blood. Template material for amplifying TCR beta CDR3 regions consisted of RNA transcripts. A first-round RT-PCR of the TCR CDR3 used the HTBI primer set. TCRdb used MiXCR to reprocess the multiplex PCR reads, holding one entry per CDR3 protein. The sample carries 400,000 to 600,000 distinct CDR3 sequences, about 16% recorded once.

The receptor was derived from a woman in her thirties with Graves' ophthalmopathy. This chain joins TRBV6-5 and TRBJ1-6; D gene unclear. Sequencing input: blood. The CDR3 nucleotides are TGTGCCAGCAGTTTCTCCCGGGAGATTTATAATTCACCCCTCCACTTT. It is translated as CASSFSREIYNSPLHF.